This is a list of T cell receptor beta chains from one sample in a study of blood T cell repertoires in COVID-19. Using immunoSEQ multiplex PCR, the repertoire was profiled, and TCRdb retains in-frame clones only, with some absent. This sample has approximately 300,000 clones, with 80% to 90% found just once. Specimen: PBMCs or T cells enriched from blood (not recorded which). The receptors were gathered from a man aged 30-40 years who had recovered from COVID-19. Both conserved end residues are part of each CDR3. Each record gives: J gene, D gene, V gene, clone size, CDR3 DNA, CDR3 protein. D genes are given only for firm matches. The size field is filled for only some rows; it gives once, few, many or a size class.

j_call: TRBJ1-6
d_call: NA
v_call: TRBV11-3
clone_size: NA
cdr3_nt: TGTGCCAGCAGCGGAGAGGTCGGTTCACCCCTCCACTTT
cdr3_aa: CASSGEVGSPLHF

j_call: TRBJ1-1
d_call: NA
v_call: TRBV6-5
clone_size: NA
cdr3_nt: TGTGCCAGCAGCCACGGACAGACCGGTACTGAAGCTTTCTTT
cdr3_aa: CASSHGQTGTEAFF

j_call: TRBJ2-7
d_call: NA
v_call: TRBV21-1
clone_size: NA
cdr3_nt: TGTGCCAGCAGCAAAGGATTTTGCGGGATTGCATCCTACGAGCAGTACTTC
cdr3_aa: CASSKGFCGIASYEQYF

j_call: TRBJ2-4
d_call: TRBD2
v_call: TRBV7-2
clone_size: NA
cdr3_nt: TGTGCCAGCAGCTTAGAGGCTAGCGGGAAAAACATTCAGTACTTC
cdr3_aa: CASSLEASGKNIQYF

j_call: TRBJ1-4
d_call: TRBD1
v_call: TRBV24-1
clone_size: NA
cdr3_nt: TGTGCCACCAGTGATGGAGTTAGACAGGGGGGCGAAAAACTGTTTTTT
cdr3_aa: CATSDGVRQGGEKLFF

j_call: TRBJ1-5
d_call: NA
v_call: TRBV19
clone_size: NA
cdr3_nt: TGTGCCAGTAGATGGTTAGACAGGATGAATAGCAATCAGCCCCAGCATTTT
cdr3_aa: CASRWLDRMNSNQPQHF

j_call: TRBJ2-7
d_call: TRBD1
v_call: TRBV9
clone_size: NA
cdr3_nt: TGTGCCAGCAGCTTCGGACAGGGGGCGACCTACGAGCAGTACTTC
cdr3_aa: CASSFGQGATYEQYF

j_call: TRBJ2-5
d_call: NA
v_call: TRBV5-1
clone_size: few
cdr3_nt: TGCGCCAGCAGCTTGGGACTAGGAAAAGAGACCCAGTACTTC
cdr3_aa: CASSLGLGKETQYF

j_call: TRBJ2-3
d_call: NA
v_call: TRBV6-4
clone_size: few
cdr3_nt: TGTGCCAGCAGTGAAACGGGGACAGATACGCAGTATTTT
cdr3_aa: CASSETGTDTQYF

j_call: TRBJ1-4
d_call: TRBD1
v_call: TRBV7-9
clone_size: NA
cdr3_nt: TGTGCCAGCAGCTTAGCCGGGACAGGGGATGAAAAACTGTTTTTT
cdr3_aa: CASSLAGTGDEKLFF

j_call: TRBJ2-1
d_call: NA
v_call: TRBV10-1
clone_size: NA
cdr3_nt: TGCGCCAGCAGTGTGGTAGCATACAATGAGCAGTTCTTC
cdr3_aa: CASSVVAYNEQFF

j_call: TRBJ2-5
d_call: TRBD2
v_call: TRBV18
clone_size: NA
cdr3_nt: TGTGCCAGCTCACCCCTAGCGGGGAGTCTAGAGACCCAGTACTTC
cdr3_aa: CASSPLAGSLETQYF

j_call: TRBJ2-1
d_call: NA
v_call: TRBV23-1
clone_size: NA
cdr3_nt: TGCGCCAGCGGGCCTAAGGCCTGGGACAAGGCTTCCTACAATGAGCAGTTCTTC
cdr3_aa: CASGPKAWDKASYNEQFF

j_call: TRBJ1-2
d_call: TRBD1
v_call: TRBV28
clone_size: NA
cdr3_nt: TGTGCCAGCAGTCCCCTTGGAGGGGGCATCTATGGCTACACCTTC
cdr3_aa: CASSPLGGGIYGYTF

j_call: TRBJ2-7
d_call: TRBD1
v_call: TRBV30
clone_size: NA
cdr3_nt: TGTGCCTGGGGCAATGCAGGGGGCTACGAGCAGTACTTC
cdr3_aa: CAWGNAGGYEQYF

j_call: TRBJ2-7
d_call: NA
v_call: TRBV6-2/TRBV6-3
clone_size: NA
cdr3_nt: TGTGCCAGCAGTTACTCCAGCGGCGAGCAGTACTTC
cdr3_aa: CASSYSSGEQYF